This TCR beta chain was observed in a study of early T cells in non-severe SARS-CoV-2 infection. A single record per CDR3 protein comes from TCRdb applying MiXCR to the 5' RACE reads. The sample has about 64,000 distinct CDR3 sequences, 7% to 10% seen once. V was cut by 6 bases and J by 4 bases, with 18 bases left in between. This CDR3 has 16 amino acids. Germline lookup yields CDR1 KGHSH and CDR2 LQKENI. The genes are TRBV18 and TRBJ2-2; a weak D match, TRBD1 (6 bases). The input for sequencing was whole blood, taken at baseline. The TCR sequence derives from an adult who was a healthcare worker with PCR-confirmed SARS-CoV-2 infection or an uninfected control (not recorded which). CDR3 nucleotide sequence: TGTGCCAGCTCGCCGTACCGGGACACGACCACCGGGGAGCTGTTTTTT. Protein sequence: CASSPYRDTTTGELFF.